A single T cell receptor beta chain is shown here with its context. Its target is unknown. The sample is drawn from a study of T cell repertoires in cytomegalovirus infection. Background on the study: Indications came from public TCR beta signatures; they pointed to CMV infection and to a matching HLA type.

TCRdb analysed the reads with MiXCR anew, one entry per CDR3 protein. The repertoire consists of 150,000 to 200,000 distinct CDR3 sequences, with roughly 27% occurring once and the leading ten covering roughly 31%. The V and J ends lost 5 bases and 4 bases respectively, with 14 bases between them. The CDR3 is 14 residues long. The germline V gene has CDR1 LNHDA and CDR2 SQIVND (reference sequence). Overall study results and limits: Cumulative frequency of public TCR beta families picked out carriers of CMV plus the relevant HLA. Dominating the ex vivo response were HLA-C-restricted CMV-specific TCR beta clonotypes.

The TCR comes from a human donor in good health (CMV status not recorded). Some clones in this sample may be carry-over from other donors' samples. The sample taken for sequencing was PBMCs. This rearrangement joins TRBV19 to TRBJ1-1, with D maybe TRBD1 (5 bases). CDR3 in DNA: TGTGCCAGTAGTCCCCAACGGGGGGGCACTGAAGCTTTCTTT. Translating gives CASSPQRGGTEAFF.